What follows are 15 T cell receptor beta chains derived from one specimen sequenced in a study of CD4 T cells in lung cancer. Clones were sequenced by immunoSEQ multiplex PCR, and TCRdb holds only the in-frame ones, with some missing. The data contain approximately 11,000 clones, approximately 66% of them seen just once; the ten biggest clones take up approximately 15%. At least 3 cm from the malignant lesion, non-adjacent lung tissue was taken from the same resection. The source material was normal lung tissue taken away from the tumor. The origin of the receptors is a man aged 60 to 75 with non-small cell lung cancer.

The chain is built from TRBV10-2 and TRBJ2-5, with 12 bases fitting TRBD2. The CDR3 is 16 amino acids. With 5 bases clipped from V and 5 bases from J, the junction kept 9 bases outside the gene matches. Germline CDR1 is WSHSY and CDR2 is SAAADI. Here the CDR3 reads CASSPSGRALGETQYF. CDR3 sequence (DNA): TGCGCCAGCAGTCCTAGCGGGAGGGCCTTAGGGGAGACCCAGTACTTC.

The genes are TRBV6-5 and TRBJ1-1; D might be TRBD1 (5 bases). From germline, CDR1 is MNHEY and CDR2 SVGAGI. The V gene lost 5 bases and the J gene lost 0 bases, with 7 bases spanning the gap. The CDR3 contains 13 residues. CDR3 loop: CASSRQLNTEAFF. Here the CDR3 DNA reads TGTGCCAGCAGTCGACAGTTGAACACTGAAGCTTTCTTT.

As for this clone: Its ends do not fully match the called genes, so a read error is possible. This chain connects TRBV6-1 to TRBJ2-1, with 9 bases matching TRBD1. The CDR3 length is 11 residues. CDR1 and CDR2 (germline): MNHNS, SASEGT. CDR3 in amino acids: CASRKGQGRLF. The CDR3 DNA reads TGTGCCAGCAGGAAGGGACAGGGCCGGCTCTTC.

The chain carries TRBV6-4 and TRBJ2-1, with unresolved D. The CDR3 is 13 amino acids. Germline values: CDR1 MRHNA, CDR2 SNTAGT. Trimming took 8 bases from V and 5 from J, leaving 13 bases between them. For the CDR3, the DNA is TGTGCCAGCTCCCTCAGCGCCAACAATGAGCAGTTCTTC. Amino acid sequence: CASSLSANNEQFF.

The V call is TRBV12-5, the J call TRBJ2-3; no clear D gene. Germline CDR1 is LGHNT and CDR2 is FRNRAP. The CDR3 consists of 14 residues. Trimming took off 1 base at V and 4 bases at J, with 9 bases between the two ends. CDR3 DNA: TGTGCTAGTGGTTTGGGGCGAGAGGCAGATACGCAGTATTTT. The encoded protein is CASGLGREADTQYF.

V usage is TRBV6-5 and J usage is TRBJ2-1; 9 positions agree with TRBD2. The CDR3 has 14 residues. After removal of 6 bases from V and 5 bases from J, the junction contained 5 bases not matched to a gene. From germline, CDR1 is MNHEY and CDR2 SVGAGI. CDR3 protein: CASRHSGRNNEQFF. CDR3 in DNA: TGTGCCAGCAGACATAGCGGGAGAAACAATGAGCAGTTCTTC.

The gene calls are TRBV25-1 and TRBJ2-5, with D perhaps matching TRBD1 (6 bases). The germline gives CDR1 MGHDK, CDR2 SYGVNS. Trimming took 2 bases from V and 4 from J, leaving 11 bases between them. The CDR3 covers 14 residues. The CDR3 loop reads CASSEDGGRETQYF. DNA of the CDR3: TGTGCCAGCAGTGAAGATGGGGGCCGAGAGACCCAGTACTTC. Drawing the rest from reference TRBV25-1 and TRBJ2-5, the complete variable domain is EADIYQTPRYLVIGTGKKITLECSQTMGHDKMYWYQQDPGMELHLIHYSYGVNSTEKGDLSSESTVSRIRTEHFPLTLESARPSHTSQYLCASSEDGGRETQYFGPGTRLLVL.

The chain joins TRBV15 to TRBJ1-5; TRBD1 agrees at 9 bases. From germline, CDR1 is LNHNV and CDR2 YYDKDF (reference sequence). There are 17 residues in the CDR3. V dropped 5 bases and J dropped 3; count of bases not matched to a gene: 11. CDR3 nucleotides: TGTGCCACCAGCGGGGAATCGGGACAGGGCTACAATCAGCCCCAGCATTTT. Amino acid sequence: CATSGESGQGYNQPQHF.

CDR3 sequence (DNA): TGTGCCAGCAGCTTGCTTCGGGACGAGCAGTACTTC. It yields the protein CASSLLRDEQYF. The J gene is TRBJ2-7, the V gene TRBV5-6; D call uncertain. The germline V gene encodes CDR1 SGHDT and CDR2 YYEEEE. The CDR3 runs 12 residues. V dropped 1 base and J dropped 5 bases, with 7 bases sitting between them.

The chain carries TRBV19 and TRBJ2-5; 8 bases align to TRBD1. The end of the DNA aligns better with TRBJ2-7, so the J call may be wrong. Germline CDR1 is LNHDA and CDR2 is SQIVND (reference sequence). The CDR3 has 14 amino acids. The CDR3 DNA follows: TGTGCCAGTAGTATGTTGGACAGGGCCTACGAGCAGTACTTC. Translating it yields CASSMLDRAYEQYF.

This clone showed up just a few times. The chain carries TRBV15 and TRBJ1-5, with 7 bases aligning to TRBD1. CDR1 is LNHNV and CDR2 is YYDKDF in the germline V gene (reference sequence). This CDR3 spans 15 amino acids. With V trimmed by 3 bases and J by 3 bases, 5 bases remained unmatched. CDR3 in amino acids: CATSRRQGLNQPQHF. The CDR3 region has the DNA TGTGCCACCAGCAGGAGACAGGGACTCAATCAGCCCCAGCATTTT.

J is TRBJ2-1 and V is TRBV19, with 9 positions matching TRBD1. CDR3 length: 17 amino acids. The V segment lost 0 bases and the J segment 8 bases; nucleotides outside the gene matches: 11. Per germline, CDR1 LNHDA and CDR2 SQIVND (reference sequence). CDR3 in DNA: TGTGCCAGTAGTATAGACACCGGGACAGGGAACGTCGATGAGCAGTTCTTC. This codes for CASSIDTGTGNVDEQFF.

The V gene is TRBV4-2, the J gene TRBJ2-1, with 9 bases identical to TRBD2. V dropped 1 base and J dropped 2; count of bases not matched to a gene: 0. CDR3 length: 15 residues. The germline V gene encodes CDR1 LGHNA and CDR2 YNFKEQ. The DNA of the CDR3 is TGTGCCAGCAGCCAAGGGACTAGCGCCTACAATGAGCAGTTCTTC. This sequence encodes CASSQGTSAYNEQFF.

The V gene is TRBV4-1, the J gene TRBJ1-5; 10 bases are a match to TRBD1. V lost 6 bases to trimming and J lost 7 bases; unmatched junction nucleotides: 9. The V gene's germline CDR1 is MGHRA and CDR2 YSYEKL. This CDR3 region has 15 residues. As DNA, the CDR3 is TGCGCCAGCAGTCCGACAGGGGGCTCGGGACAGCCCCAGCATTTT. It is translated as CASSPTGGSGQPQHF.

The chain's CDR3 is CASSREASGRVTAYNEQFF. The CDR3 DNA sequence: TGTGCCAGCAGCCGGGAAGCTAGCGGGAGGGTTACTGCCTACAATGAGCAGTTCTTC. The chain carries TRBV9 and TRBJ2-1; 12 nucleotides agree with TRBD2. The CDR3 contains 19 residues. Germline CDR1 SGDLS, CDR2 YYNGEE. V lost 4 bases to trimming and J lost 2 bases; unmatched junction nucleotides: 13.